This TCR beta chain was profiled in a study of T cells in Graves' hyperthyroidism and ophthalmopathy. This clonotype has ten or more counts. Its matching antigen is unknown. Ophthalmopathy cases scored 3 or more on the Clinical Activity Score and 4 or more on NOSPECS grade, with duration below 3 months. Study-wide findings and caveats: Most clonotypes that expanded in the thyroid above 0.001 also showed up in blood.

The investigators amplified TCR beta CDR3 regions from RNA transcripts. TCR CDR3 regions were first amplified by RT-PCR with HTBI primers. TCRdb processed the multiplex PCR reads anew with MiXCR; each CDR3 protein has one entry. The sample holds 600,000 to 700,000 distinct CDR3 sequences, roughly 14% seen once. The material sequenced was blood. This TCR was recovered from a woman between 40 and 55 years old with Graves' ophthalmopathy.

The CDR3 loop reads CASSPRGSGDYGYTF. In nucleotides, the CDR3 is TGTGCCAGCAGTCCCCGCGGTTCAGGGGACTATGGCTACACCTTC. The J gene is TRBJ1-2, the V gene TRBV6-1; possible D gene TRBD1, 6 bases. The CDR3 spans 15 residues. The V end was cut by 5 bases, the J end by 3 bases, with 16 bases between. Germline assignment: CDR1 MNHNS and CDR2 SASEGT.